Listed below are T cell receptor beta chains from one sample, sequenced in a study of breast tumors, draining lymph nodes, adjacent tissues. TCRdb independently ran MiXCR on the multiplex PCR reads; one entry per CDR3 protein. The sample yields some 140,000 distinct CDR3 sequences, 21% seen once. Source material: axillary lymph node tissue. The receptors were sampled from a female donor with breast cancer. Some clones in this sample may be carry-over from other donors' samples. The CDR3 runs from the conserved cysteine through the conserved F or W. The D gene is left open where the match is weak. Clone size is shown for a subset of rows, as once, few, many or a class of expanded clone.

cdr3_nt: TGTGCCAGCAGCCGACAGGGGCAGGCCAACGTCCTGACTTTC; cdr3_aa: CASSRQGQANVLTF; v_call: TRBV3-1; d_call: TRBD1; clone_size: .; j_call: TRBJ2-6
cdr3_nt: TGTGCCAGCTCACTCCCCCGGACAGCTGGAAACACCATATATTTT; cdr3_aa: CASSLPRTAGNTIYF; v_call: TRBV18; d_call: .; clone_size: many; j_call: TRBJ1-3
cdr3_nt: TGTGCCAGCAGCCGAGGGGAGAACAATCAGCCCCAGCATTTT; cdr3_aa: CASSRGENNQPQHF; v_call: TRBV6-6; d_call: .; clone_size: many; j_call: TRBJ1-5
cdr3_nt: TGTGCCAGCAGTTTTGGGGGGGCTAGCGGAAACAATGAGCAGTTCTTC; cdr3_aa: CASSFGGASGNNEQFF; v_call: TRBV6-6; d_call: .; clone_size: many; j_call: TRBJ2-1
cdr3_nt: TGTGCCACCAGTGAGCCCGGACAGGGTTTAAGCGATGAGCAGTTCTTC; cdr3_aa: CATSEPGQGLSDEQFF; v_call: TRBV24-1; d_call: TRBD1; clone_size: many; j_call: TRBJ2-1
cdr3_nt: TGCGCCAGCAGCTTAGCTGGACAGGGTGGCGAGCAGTACTTC; cdr3_aa: CASSLAGQGGEQYF; v_call: TRBV5-1; d_call: TRBD1; clone_size: many; j_call: TRBJ2-7
cdr3_nt: TGTGCCAGCAGTTTAGGCGAGGGGGGAGTCTATGGCTACACCTTC; cdr3_aa: CASSLGEGGVYGYTF; v_call: TRBV27; d_call: .; clone_size: many; j_call: TRBJ1-2
cdr3_nt: TGTGCCACCGGGGACGGACCTAATGAGCAGTTCTTC; cdr3_aa: CATGDGPNEQFF; v_call: TRBV10-3; d_call: .; clone_size: many; j_call: TRBJ2-1
cdr3_nt: TGTGCCAGCAGTAAACTAGCGGGGCACTACAATGAGCAGTTCTTC; cdr3_aa: CASSKLAGHYNEQFF; v_call: TRBV6-1; d_call: TRBD2; clone_size: .; j_call: TRBJ2-1
cdr3_nt: TGCAGCGTTGAAGGGACAGGGTTGTGGAATACGCAGTATTTT; cdr3_aa: CSVEGTGLWNTQYF; v_call: TRBV29-1; d_call: TRBD1; clone_size: many; j_call: TRBJ2-3
cdr3_nt: TGTGCCAGCACAGTCGGACAAACGAATAATTCACCCCTCCACTTT; cdr3_aa: CASTVGQTNNSPLHF; v_call: TRBV2; d_call: .; clone_size: many; j_call: TRBJ1-6
cdr3_nt: TGTGCCAGCAGGGCACGGCCCCTTTTGGAGCAGTACTTC; cdr3_aa: CASRARPLLEQYF; v_call: TRBV2; d_call: .; clone_size: many; j_call: TRBJ2-7
cdr3_nt: TGTGCTAGTGGTTTGAGCCGCAATGAGCAGTTCTTC; cdr3_aa: CASGLSRNEQFF; v_call: TRBV12-5; d_call: .; clone_size: many; j_call: TRBJ2-1
cdr3_nt: TGTGCCAGTACGTGGGGGTCGGACAGGGACGGGACCCAGTACTTC; cdr3_aa: CASTWGSDRDGTQYF; v_call: TRBV19; d_call: TRBD1; clone_size: many; j_call: TRBJ2-5
cdr3_nt: TGCAGTGCTAGAGATCCGGGGTCTGGAAACACCATATATTTT; cdr3_aa: CSARDPGSGNTIYF; v_call: TRBV20-1; d_call: .; clone_size: many; j_call: TRBJ1-3
cdr3_nt: TGTGCCAGCAGCCAAGATGAATGGGGGAAATCTTTCTTC; cdr3_aa: CASSQDEWGKSFF; v_call: TRBV3-1; d_call: .; clone_size: many; j_call: TRBJ2-1
cdr3_nt: TGTGCCAGCACCCCGAGCTGGCCAAACTCGGGCGGCTACACCTTC; cdr3_aa: CASTPSWPNSGGYTF; v_call: TRBV5-6; d_call: .; clone_size: many; j_call: TRBJ1-2
cdr3_nt: TGCGCCAGCAGCCAAGATGTTATCAGGGGCCAGGGCAAAAACATTCAGTACTTC; cdr3_aa: CASSQDVIRGQGKNIQYF; v_call: TRBV4-1; d_call: .; clone_size: .; j_call: TRBJ2-4
cdr3_nt: TGCGCCAGCAGCTTGGGGGCCACGGGGGGCTACACCTTC; cdr3_aa: CASSLGATGGYTF; v_call: TRBV5-1; d_call: .; clone_size: .; j_call: TRBJ1-2
cdr3_nt: TGTGCCAGCAGTTTACAGGGGACCGGCACCATATATTTT; cdr3_aa: CASSLQGTGTIYF; v_call: TRBV6-6; d_call: TRBD1; clone_size: many; j_call: TRBJ1-3
cdr3_nt: TGTGCCAGCAGCCAAGGGCGGGAACTGGTCACAGATACGCAGTATTTT; cdr3_aa: CASSQGRELVTDTQYF; v_call: TRBV7-9; d_call: .; clone_size: many; j_call: TRBJ2-3
cdr3_nt: TGTGCCAGCAGTCCGGACAGCAATGGCTACACCTTC; cdr3_aa: CASSPDSNGYTF; v_call: TRBV6-6; d_call: .; clone_size: .; j_call: TRBJ1-2
cdr3_nt: TGTGCCAGCAGCGCCCCCCGGGACTACAACTCCTACGAGCAGTACTTC; cdr3_aa: CASSAPRDYNSYEQYF; v_call: TRBV7-2; d_call: TRBD2; clone_size: many; j_call: TRBJ2-7
cdr3_nt: TGCAGTGCTAGAGGGAAAAACAGTGGTTACGAGCAGTACTTC; cdr3_aa: CSARGKNSGYEQYF; v_call: TRBV20-1; d_call: .; clone_size: many; j_call: TRBJ2-7
cdr3_nt: TGTGCCAGCAGTTCCCCGGTCGGAGGTAACTACGAGCAGTACTTC; cdr3_aa: CASSSPVGGNYEQYF; v_call: TRBV27; d_call: .; clone_size: many; j_call: TRBJ2-7
cdr3_nt: TGTGCCAGCGCCTACTCTGGAAACACCATATATTTT; cdr3_aa: CASAYSGNTIYF; v_call: TRBV2; d_call: .; clone_size: many; j_call: TRBJ1-3
cdr3_nt: TGCGCCAGCTCTACGGGACAGGGAATCGGGGGCTACACCTTC; cdr3_aa: CASSTGQGIGGYTF; v_call: TRBV5-1; d_call: TRBD1; clone_size: many; j_call: TRBJ1-2
cdr3_nt: TGCAGTGCCACCCAGCCAGGACAGCTCTCCAACTACAATGAGCAGTTCTTC; cdr3_aa: CSATQPGQLSNYNEQFF; v_call: TRBV20-1; d_call: .; clone_size: many; j_call: TRBJ2-1
cdr3_nt: TGTGCCAGCGCCCGAGCGGGGGGCTATAGGACAGATACGCAGTATTTT; cdr3_aa: CASARAGGYRTDTQYF; v_call: TRBV5-4; d_call: TRBD2; clone_size: few; j_call: TRBJ2-3
cdr3_nt: TGTGCCAGCAGTTACTTTTTACAGGCGAGCTCCTACAATGAGCAGTTCTTC; cdr3_aa: CASSYFLQASSYNEQFF; v_call: TRBV6-6; d_call: .; clone_size: many; j_call: TRBJ2-1
cdr3_nt: TGTGCCAGCAGTGACAGGGACAGGGGCAGCGGCTACACCTTC; cdr3_aa: CASSDRDRGSGYTF; v_call: TRBV6-1; d_call: TRBD1; clone_size: .; j_call: TRBJ1-2
cdr3_nt: TGCAGTGCTGCACCGGGGGGAGAGGTTCAGCCCCAGCATTTT; cdr3_aa: CSAAPGGEVQPQHF; v_call: TRBV20-1; d_call: .; clone_size: many; j_call: TRBJ1-5
cdr3_nt: TGTGCCAGCAGCTTATGGCCCCACCACGAGCAGTACTTC; cdr3_aa: CASSLWPHHEQYF; v_call: TRBV7-9; d_call: .; clone_size: many; j_call: TRBJ2-7
cdr3_nt: TGTGCAGAGCAAACCAATCAGCCCCAGCATTTT; cdr3_aa: CAEQTNQPQHF; v_call: TRBV11-3; d_call: .; clone_size: .; j_call: TRBJ1-5
cdr3_nt: TGCGCCAGCAGCACCACTAGCGGGAGGGGCGCGGGGCAGTTCTTC; cdr3_aa: CASSTTSGRGAGQFF; v_call: TRBV5-1; d_call: TRBD2; clone_size: many; j_call: TRBJ2-1
cdr3_nt: TGTGCCAGTAGTATAGGAGGGAAGTTTGACTATGGCTACACCTTC; cdr3_aa: CASSIGGKFDYGYTF; v_call: TRBV19; d_call: .; clone_size: many; j_call: TRBJ1-2
cdr3_nt: TGTGCCAGCTGTAGGCAGATGGGGACCGGGGAGCTGTTTTTT; cdr3_aa: CASCRQMGTGELFF; v_call: TRBV2; d_call: .; clone_size: many; j_call: TRBJ2-2
cdr3_nt: TGCAGTGAGCGGGAGACACATACGCAGTATTTT; cdr3_aa: CSERETHTQYF; v_call: TRBV20-1; d_call: TRBD2; clone_size: many; j_call: TRBJ2-3
cdr3_nt: TGTGCCAGTAGTATTCAGGACGGTGCAGGCTACACCTTC; cdr3_aa: CASSIQDGAGYTF; v_call: TRBV19; d_call: .; clone_size: many; j_call: TRBJ1-2
cdr3_nt: TGCGCCAGCAGCCTGTCGACAGGGAGGTATTCACCCCTCCACTTT; cdr3_aa: CASSLSTGRYSPLHF; v_call: TRBV5-1; d_call: TRBD1; clone_size: many; j_call: TRBJ1-6
cdr3_nt: TGTGCCAGCACCCCGAGCAAACTGTGGGATACGCAGTACTTT; cdr3_aa: CASTPSKLWDTQYF; v_call: TRBV12-3/TRBV12-4; d_call: .; clone_size: .; j_call: TRBJ2-3
cdr3_nt: TGCAGTGCTAGCCGAGAGAAGGGAGGCAATCAGCCCCAGCATTTT; cdr3_aa: CSASREKGGNQPQHF; v_call: TRBV20-1; d_call: .; clone_size: many; j_call: TRBJ1-5
cdr3_nt: TGTGCCAGCAGCGGTGTCGGTGATAAAAACACCGGGGAGCTGTTTTTT; cdr3_aa: CASSGVGDKNTGELFF; v_call: TRBV11-2; d_call: .; clone_size: .; j_call: TRBJ2-2
cdr3_nt: TGCAGCGCACGTGAGGGTTATACGCAGTATTTT; cdr3_aa: CSAREGYTQYF; v_call: TRBV29-1; d_call: .; clone_size: many; j_call: TRBJ2-3
cdr3_nt: TGTGCCTACGGAAGGCGGGCAACTAATGAAAAACTGTTTTTT; cdr3_aa: CAYGRRATNEKLFF; v_call: TRBV30; d_call: .; clone_size: few; j_call: TRBJ1-4
cdr3_nt: TGTGCCAGCAAGGAGGGGTCCTCTAATCTTCAGTACTTC; cdr3_aa: CASKEGSSNLQYF; v_call: TRBV2; d_call: .; clone_size: .; j_call: TRBJ2-4
cdr3_nt: TGTGCCAGCAGCCCCTGGGTAGCCGCCGCTAGTCGGGAGACCCAGTACTTC; cdr3_aa: CASSPWVAAASRETQYF; v_call: TRBV11-2; d_call: .; clone_size: many; j_call: TRBJ2-5
cdr3_nt: TGTGCCAGCAGGGACACCGGGACGGGCCCCTACGAGCAGTACTTC; cdr3_aa: CASRDTGTGPYEQYF; v_call: TRBV6-5; d_call: .; clone_size: .; j_call: TRBJ2-7
cdr3_nt: TGTGCCAGCAGTGACGGCAGATCCACAGATACGCAGTATTTT; cdr3_aa: CASSDGRSTDTQYF; v_call: TRBV2; d_call: .; clone_size: many; j_call: TRBJ2-3
cdr3_nt: TGTGCCAGTCCGGGACAGGGGCCGGACTATGGCTACACCTTC; cdr3_aa: CASPGQGPDYGYTF; v_call: TRBV6-1; d_call: TRBD1; clone_size: many; j_call: TRBJ1-2
cdr3_nt: TGTGCCAGCAGCTTAGAGAGGCCGGGCTTTAAACTGTTTTTT; cdr3_aa: CASSLERPGFKLFF; v_call: TRBV7-2; d_call: .; clone_size: many; j_call: TRBJ1-4
cdr3_nt: TGTGCCAGCAGATCCTCTGCCAGCTACGGCTACGCCTTC; cdr3_aa: CASRSSASYGYAF; v_call: TRBV6-2/TRBV6-3; d_call: .; clone_size: .; j_call: TRBJ1-2
cdr3_nt: TGTGCCAGCAGCTTGACAGGGACAGGGAGATCCCACGAGCAGTACTTC; cdr3_aa: CASSLTGTGRSHEQYF; v_call: TRBV28; d_call: TRBD1; clone_size: .; j_call: TRBJ2-7
cdr3_nt: TGTGCCAGTAGTATTAGCGGGGGAGGCGGAACAGATACGCAGTATTTT; cdr3_aa: CASSISGGGGTDTQYF; v_call: TRBV19; d_call: TRBD2; clone_size: .; j_call: TRBJ2-3
cdr3_nt: TGTGCCAGCAGTGAATTCACGGACCAAGAGACCCAGTACTTC; cdr3_aa: CASSEFTDQETQYF; v_call: TRBV6-1; d_call: .; clone_size: many; j_call: TRBJ2-5
cdr3_nt: TGTGCCTGGACCCGAAATAAGGACAGGGGCAACTATGGCTACCCCTTC; cdr3_aa: CAWTRNKDRGNYGYPF; v_call: TRBV30; d_call: TRBD1; clone_size: .; j_call: TRBJ1-2
cdr3_nt: TGCGCCAGCAGCCCCAGGGTAGAGTACGATGAGCAGTCCTTC; cdr3_aa: CASSPRVEYDEQSF; v_call: TRBV5-1; d_call: .; clone_size: .; j_call: TRBJ2-1
cdr3_nt: TGTGCCAGCAGTACTACAGGGAACTATGGCTACACCTTC; cdr3_aa: CASSTTGNYGYTF; v_call: TRBV6-1; d_call: .; clone_size: many; j_call: TRBJ1-2
cdr3_nt: TGTGCCAGCAGTTATCAACCGGGACTGATCACAGATACGCAGTATTTT; cdr3_aa: CASSYQPGLITDTQYF; v_call: TRBV28; d_call: .; clone_size: few; j_call: TRBJ2-3
cdr3_nt: TGCGCCAGCAGCCAAGGCTGGGAACAGCACACCGGGGAGCTGTTTTTT; cdr3_aa: CASSQGWEQHTGELFF; v_call: TRBV4-1; d_call: .; clone_size: many; j_call: TRBJ2-2